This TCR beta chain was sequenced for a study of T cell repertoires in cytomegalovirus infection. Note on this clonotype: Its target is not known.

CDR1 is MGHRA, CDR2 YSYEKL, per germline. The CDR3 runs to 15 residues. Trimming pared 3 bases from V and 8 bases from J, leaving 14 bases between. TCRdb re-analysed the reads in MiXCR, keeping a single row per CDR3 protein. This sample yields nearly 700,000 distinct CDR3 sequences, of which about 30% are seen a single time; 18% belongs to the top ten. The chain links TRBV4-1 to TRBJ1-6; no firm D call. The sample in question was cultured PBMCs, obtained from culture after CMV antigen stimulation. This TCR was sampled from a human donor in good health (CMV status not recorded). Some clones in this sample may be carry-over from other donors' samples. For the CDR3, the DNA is TGCGCCAGCAGCCACCGGGATCTCCGGGATTCACCCCTCCACTTT. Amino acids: CASSHRDLRDSPLHF.